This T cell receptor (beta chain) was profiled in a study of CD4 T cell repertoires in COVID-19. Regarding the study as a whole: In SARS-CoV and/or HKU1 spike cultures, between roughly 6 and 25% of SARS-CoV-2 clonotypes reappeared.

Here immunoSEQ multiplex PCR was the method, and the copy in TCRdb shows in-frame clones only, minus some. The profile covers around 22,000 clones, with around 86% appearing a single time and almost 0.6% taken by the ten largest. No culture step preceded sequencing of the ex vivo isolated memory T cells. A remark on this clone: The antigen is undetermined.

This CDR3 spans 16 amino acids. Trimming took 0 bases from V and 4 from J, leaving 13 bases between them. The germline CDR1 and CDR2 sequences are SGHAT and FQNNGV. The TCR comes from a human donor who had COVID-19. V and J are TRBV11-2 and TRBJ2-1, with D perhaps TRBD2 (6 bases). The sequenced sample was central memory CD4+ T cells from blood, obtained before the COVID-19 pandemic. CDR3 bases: TGTGCCAGCAGCTTAGATCTGGGCGGGAATTACAATGAGCAGTTCTTC. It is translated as CASSLDLGGNYNEQFF. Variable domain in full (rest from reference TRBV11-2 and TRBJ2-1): EAGVAQSPRYKIIEKRQSVAFWCNPISGHATLYWYQQILGQGPKLLIQFQNNGVVDDSQLPKDRFSAERLKGVDSTLKIQPAKLEDSAVYLCASSLDLGGNYNEQFFGPGTRLTVL.